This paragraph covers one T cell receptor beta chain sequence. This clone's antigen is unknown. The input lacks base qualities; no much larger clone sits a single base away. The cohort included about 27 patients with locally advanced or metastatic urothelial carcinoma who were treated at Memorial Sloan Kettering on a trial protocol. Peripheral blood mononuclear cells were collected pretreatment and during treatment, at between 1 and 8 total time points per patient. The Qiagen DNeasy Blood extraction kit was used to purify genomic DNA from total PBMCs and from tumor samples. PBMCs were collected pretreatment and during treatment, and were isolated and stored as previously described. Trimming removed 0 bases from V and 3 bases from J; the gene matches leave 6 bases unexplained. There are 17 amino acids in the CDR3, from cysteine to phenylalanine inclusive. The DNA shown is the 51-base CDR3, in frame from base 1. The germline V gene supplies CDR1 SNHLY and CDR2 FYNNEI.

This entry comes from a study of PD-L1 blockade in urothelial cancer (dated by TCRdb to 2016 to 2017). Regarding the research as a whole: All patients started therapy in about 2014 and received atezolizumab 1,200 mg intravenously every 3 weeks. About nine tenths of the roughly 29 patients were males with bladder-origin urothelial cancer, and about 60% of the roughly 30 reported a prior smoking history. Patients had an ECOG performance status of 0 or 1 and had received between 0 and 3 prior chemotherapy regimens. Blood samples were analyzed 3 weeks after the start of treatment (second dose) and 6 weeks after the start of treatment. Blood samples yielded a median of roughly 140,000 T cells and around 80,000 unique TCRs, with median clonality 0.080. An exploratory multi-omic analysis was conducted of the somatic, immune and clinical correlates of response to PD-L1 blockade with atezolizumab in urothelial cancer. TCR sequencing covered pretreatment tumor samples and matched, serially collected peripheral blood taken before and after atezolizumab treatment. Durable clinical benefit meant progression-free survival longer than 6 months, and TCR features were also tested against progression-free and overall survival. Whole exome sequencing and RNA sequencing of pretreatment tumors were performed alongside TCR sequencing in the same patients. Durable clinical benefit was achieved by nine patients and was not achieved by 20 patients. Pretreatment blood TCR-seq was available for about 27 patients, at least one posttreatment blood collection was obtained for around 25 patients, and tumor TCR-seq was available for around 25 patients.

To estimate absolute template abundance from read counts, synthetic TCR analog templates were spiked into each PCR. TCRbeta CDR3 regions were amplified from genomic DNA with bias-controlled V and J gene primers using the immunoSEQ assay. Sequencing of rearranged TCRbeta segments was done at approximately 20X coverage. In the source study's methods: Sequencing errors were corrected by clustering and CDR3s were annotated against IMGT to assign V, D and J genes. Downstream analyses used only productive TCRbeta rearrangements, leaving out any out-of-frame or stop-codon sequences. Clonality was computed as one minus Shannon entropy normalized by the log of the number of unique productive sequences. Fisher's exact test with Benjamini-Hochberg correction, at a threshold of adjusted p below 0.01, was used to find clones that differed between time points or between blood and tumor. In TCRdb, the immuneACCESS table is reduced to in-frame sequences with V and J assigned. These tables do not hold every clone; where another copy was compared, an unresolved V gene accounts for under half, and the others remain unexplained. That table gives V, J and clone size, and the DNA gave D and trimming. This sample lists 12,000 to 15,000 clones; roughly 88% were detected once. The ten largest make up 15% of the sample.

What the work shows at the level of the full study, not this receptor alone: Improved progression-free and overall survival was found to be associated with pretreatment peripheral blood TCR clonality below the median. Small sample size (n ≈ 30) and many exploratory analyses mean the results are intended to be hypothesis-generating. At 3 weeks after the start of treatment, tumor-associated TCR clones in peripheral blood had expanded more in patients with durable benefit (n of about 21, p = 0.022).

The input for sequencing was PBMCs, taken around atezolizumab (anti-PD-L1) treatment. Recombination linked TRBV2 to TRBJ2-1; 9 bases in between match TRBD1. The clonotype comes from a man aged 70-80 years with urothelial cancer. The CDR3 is CASSEARGQGIYNEQFF. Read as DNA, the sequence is TGTGCCAGCAGTGAAGCCCGAGGACAGGGGATCTACAATGAGCAGTTCTTC.